This T cell receptor (beta chain) was captured in a study of blood T cell repertoires in COVID-19. Across the whole study: There were acute and convalescent COVID-19 samples, and they came from the United States, Italy and Spain. Nucleic acid was either cDNA or gDNA, and it came from T cells, B-cell-depleted T cells, or PBMCs.

Original methodology: Amplified reference gene primers provided the basis for estimating nucleated cell counts. Clones were sequenced by immunoSEQ multiplex PCR, and TCRdb holds only the in-frame ones, with some missing. The V and J calls and clone size are taken from that table; D and trimming were inferred from the DNA. Here the sample spans 65,000 to 95,000 clones, 70% to 75% being singletons. V was trimmed by 1 base and J by 6 bases, leaving 16 bases between them. The CDR3 spans 16 residues. The germline gives CDR1 SGHVS, CDR2 FNYEAQ. This TCR was recovered from a middle-aged man with active or convalescent COVID-19. The chain carries TRBV7-6 and TRBJ1-5; maybe TRBD1 (5 bases). Sequencing used peripheral blood. The DNA for the CDR3 is TGTGCCAGCAGCTTAGTACCGGGGGGGATCGGTCAGCCCCAGCATTTT. Its translation: CASSLVPGGIGQPQHF. Supplemented by reference TRBV7-6 and TRBJ1-5, the full variable domain reads GAGVSQSPRYKVTKRGQDVALRCDPISGHVSLYWYRQALGQGPEFLTYFNYEAQQDKSGLPNDRFSAERPEGSISTLTIQRTEQRDSAMYRCASSLVPGGIGQPQHFGDGTRLSIL.